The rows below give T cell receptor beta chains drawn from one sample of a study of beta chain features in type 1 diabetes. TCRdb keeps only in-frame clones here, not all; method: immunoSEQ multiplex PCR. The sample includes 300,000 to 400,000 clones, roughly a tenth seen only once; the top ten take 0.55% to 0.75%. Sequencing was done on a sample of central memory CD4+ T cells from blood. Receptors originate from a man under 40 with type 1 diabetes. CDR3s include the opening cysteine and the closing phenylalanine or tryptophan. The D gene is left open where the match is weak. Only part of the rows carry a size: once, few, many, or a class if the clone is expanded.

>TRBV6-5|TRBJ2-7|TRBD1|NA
CASSYSGTDPYEQYF
TGTGCCAGCAGTTACAGTGGGACAGACCCCTACGAGCAGTACTTC
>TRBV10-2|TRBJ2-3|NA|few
CASRYSKTGSTDTQYF
TGCGCCAGCAGATACTCTAAGACAGGTAGCACAGATACGCAGTATTTT
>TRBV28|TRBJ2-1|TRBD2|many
CAISKLAGGREQFF
TGTGCCATCTCAAAACTAGCGGGAGGGCGCGAGCAGTTCTTC
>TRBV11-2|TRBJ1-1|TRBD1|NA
CASSPTGGASAEAFF
TGTGCCAGCAGCCCGACAGGGGGCGCGTCTGCTGAAGCTTTCTTT
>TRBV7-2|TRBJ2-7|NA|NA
CASSPRDWAREQYF
TGTGCCAGCAGTCCTCGAGACTGGGCCCGCGAGCAGTACTTC
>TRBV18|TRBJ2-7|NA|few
CASSPAGTSFEQYF
TGTGCCAGCTCACCGGCCGGGACTTCCTTCGAGCAGTACTTC
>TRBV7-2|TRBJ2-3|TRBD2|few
CASSLSSGRAGGPDTQYF
TGTGCCAGCAGCTTGAGTAGCGGGAGGGCCGGTGGCCCAGATACGCAGTATTTT
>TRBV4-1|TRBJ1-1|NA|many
CASSQARPRERVNTEAFF
TGCGCCAGCAGCCAAGCCCGCCCCCGGGAGCGCGTGAACACTGAAGCTTTCTTT
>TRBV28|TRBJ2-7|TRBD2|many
CASSLSLAGAGEQYF
TGTGCCAGCAGTTTAAGCCTAGCGGGAGCGGGGGAGCAGTACTTC
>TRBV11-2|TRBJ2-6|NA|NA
CASSPNSGANVLTF
TGTGCCAGCAGCCCAAACTCTGGGGCCAACGTCCTGACTTTC
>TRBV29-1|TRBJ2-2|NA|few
CSVEVGSATGELFF
TGCAGCGTTGAAGTAGGCTCTGCTACCGGGGAGCTGTTTTTT
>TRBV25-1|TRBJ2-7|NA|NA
CASVPPRRKRRVTYEQYF
TGTGCCAGCGTGCCTCCTCGGCGCAAACGGCGGGTTACCTACGAGCAGTACTTC
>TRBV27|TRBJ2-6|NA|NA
CASSSQGRGANVLTF
TGTGCCAGCAGCTCACAGGGCCGCGGGGCCAACGTCCTGACTTTC
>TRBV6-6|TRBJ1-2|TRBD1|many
CASSYPGQGLRGYTF
TGTGCCAGCAGTTACCCGGGACAGGGCTTACGGGGCTACACCTTC
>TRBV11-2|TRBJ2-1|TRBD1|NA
CASSLGAGGSNEQFF
TGTGCCAGCAGCTTAGGTGCAGGGGGCTCGAATGAGCAGTTCTTC
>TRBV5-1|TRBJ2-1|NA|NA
CASSPGANNEQFF
TGCGCCAGCAGCCCGGGGGCTAACAATGAGCAGTTCTTC
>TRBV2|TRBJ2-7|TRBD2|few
CASSAAGGLSHEQYF
TGTGCCAGCAGTGCCGCGGGGGGCCTTTCCCACGAGCAGTACTTC
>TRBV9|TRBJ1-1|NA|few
CASSVVGTNTEAFF
TGTGCCAGCAGCGTAGTGGGTACGAACACTGAAGCTTTCTTT
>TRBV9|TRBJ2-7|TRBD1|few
CASSLVTGGWKDF
TGTGCCAGCAGCTTGGTTACAGGGGGCTGGAAAGACTTC
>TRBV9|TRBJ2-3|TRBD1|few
CASSARQGPPTDTQYF
TGTGCCAGCAGCGCCCGACAGGGTCCCCCGACAGATACGCAGTATTTT
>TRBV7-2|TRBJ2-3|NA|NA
CASSFVGTDTQYF
TGTGCCAGCAGCTTCGTAGGCACAGATACGCAGTATTTT
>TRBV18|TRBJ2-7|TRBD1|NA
CASSPVDRGEQYF
TGTGCCAGCTCACCGGTGGACAGGGGCGAGCAGTACTTC
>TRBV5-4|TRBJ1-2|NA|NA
CASSLVRVGGYTF
TGTGCCAGCAGCTTGGTCAGGGTTGGAGGCTACACCTTC
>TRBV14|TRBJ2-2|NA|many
CASSQVDGGELFF
TGTGCCAGCAGCCAAGTCGACGGCGGGGAGCTGTTTTTT
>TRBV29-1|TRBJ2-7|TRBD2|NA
CSAGEAGRDEQYF
TGCAGTGCGGGGGAGGCAGGGAGAGATGAGCAGTACTTC
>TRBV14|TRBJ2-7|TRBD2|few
CASSRGLAGNEQYF
TGTGCCAGCAGCCGGGGACTAGCGGGAAACGAGCAGTACTTC
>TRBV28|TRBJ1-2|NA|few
CASSRDTRYGYTF
TGTGCCAGCAGTAGGGACACGCGGTATGGCTACACCTTC
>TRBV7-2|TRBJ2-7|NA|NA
CASLLRGGAEQYF
TGTGCCAGCCTCCTCCGCGGAGGGGCCGAGCAGTACTTC
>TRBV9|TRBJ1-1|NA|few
CASSLPGGAPKLTEAFF
TGTGCCAGCAGCCTGCCGGGGGGGGCCCCCAAACTGACTGAAGCTTTCTTT
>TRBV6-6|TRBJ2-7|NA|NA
CASRRDGSYEQYF
TGTGCCAGCAGGCGGGACGGCTCCTACGAGCAGTACTTC
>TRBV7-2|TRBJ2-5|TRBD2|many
CASSSGLAGVETQYF
TGTGCCAGCAGCTCGGGACTAGCGGGAGTGGAGACCCAGTACTTC
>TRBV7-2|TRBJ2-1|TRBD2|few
CASTQTSGSYNEQFF
TGTGCCAGCACCCAGACTAGCGGGAGCTACAATGAGCAGTTCTTC
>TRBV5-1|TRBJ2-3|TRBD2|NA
CASSLAGSGSGTDTQYF
TGCGCCAGCAGCTTGGCCGGTAGCGGGAGCGGTACAGATACGCAGTATTTT
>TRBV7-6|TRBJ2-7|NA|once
CASSLRGSYEQYF
TGTGCCAGCAGCTTACGGGGATCCTACGAGCAGTACTTC
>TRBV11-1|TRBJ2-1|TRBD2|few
CASSLSLAGATQFF
TGTGCCAGCAGCTTAAGTCTAGCGGGGGCCACGCAGTTCTTC
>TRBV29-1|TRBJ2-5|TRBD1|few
CSAAGTGSQETQYF
TGCAGCGCCGCCGGGACAGGTAGCCAAGAGACCCAGTACTTC
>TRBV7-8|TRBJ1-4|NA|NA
CASKEGSTNEKLFF
TGTGCCAGCAAGGAGGGCTCAACTAATGAAAAACTGTTTTTT
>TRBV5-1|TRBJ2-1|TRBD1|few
CASRGTGGSGNEQFF
TGCGCCAGCCGAGGGACAGGGGGCTCGGGCAATGAGCAGTTCTTC
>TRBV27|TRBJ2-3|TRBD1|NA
CASSLRGLEDTQYF
TGTGCCAGCAGTTTAAGGGGGCTGGAAGATACGCAGTATTTT
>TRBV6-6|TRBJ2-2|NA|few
CASLLTGNTGELFF
TGTGCCAGCCTTCTGACAGGGAACACCGGGGAGCTGTTTTTT
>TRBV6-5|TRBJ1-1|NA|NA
CASSLAWDTEAFF
TGTGCCAGCAGCCTAGCCTGGGACACTGAAGCTTTCTTT
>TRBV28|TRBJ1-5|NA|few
CASSLGGGKGQPQHF
TGTGCCAGCAGTCTTGGGGGAGGGAAGGGACAGCCCCAGCATTTT
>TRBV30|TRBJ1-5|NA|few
CAWSVGDSQPQHF
TGTGCCTGGAGTGTAGGGGATAGTCAGCCCCAGCATTTT
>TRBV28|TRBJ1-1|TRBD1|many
CASSFSFDRGPRGEAFF
TGTGCCAGCAGTTTTTCGTTCGACAGGGGGCCCCGGGGTGAAGCTTTCTTT
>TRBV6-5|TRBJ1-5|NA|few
CASSYGTPSGNQPQHF
TGTGCCAGCAGTTACGGAACACCTTCAGGGAATCAGCCCCAGCATTTT
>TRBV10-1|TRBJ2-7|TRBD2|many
CASSDGQGGPYEQYF
TGCGCCAGCAGTGATGGCCAGGGAGGGCCCTACGAGCAGTACTTC